This T cell receptor beta chain derives from a study of type 1 regulatory T cells. As for the study in general: An in vitro protocol generated T-allo10, a Tr1-enriched, alloantigen-specific CD4 T cell product.

With 5 bases removed from V and 0 bases from J, the gap between germline ends came to 8 bases. The CDR3 sequence is 13 residues long. CDR1 and CDR2 (germline): SQVTM, ANQGSEA. Each CDR3 protein gets one entry after TCRdb re-called the reads with MiXCR. The data hold around 14,000 distinct CDR3 sequences, with roughly 13% observed a single time. The table lists this clonotype with a few counts. The antigen is not known. Material: cultured T cells, either the whole culture or a sorted T cell fraction (not recorded which). This clonotype was sampled from a human donor in good health. The V call is TRBV29-1, the J call TRBJ1-5; D not certain. Written as DNA, the CDR3 is TGCAGCGTTTCTGACCATAGCAATCAGCCCCAGCATTTT. Translation gives CSVSDHSNQPQHF. Based on the CDR3 plus reference TRBV29-1 and TRBJ1-5, the full variable domain is SAVISQKPSRDICQRGTSLTIQCQVDSQVTMMFWYRQQPGQSLTLIATANQGSEATYESGFVIDKFPISRPNLTFSTLTVSNMSPEDSSIYLCSVSDHSNQPQHFGDGTRLSIL.